This TCR beta chain was recovered during a study of blood T cell repertoires in COVID-19. Using immunoSEQ multiplex PCR, the repertoire was profiled, and TCRdb retains in-frame clones only, with some absent. This repertoire shows roughly 280,000 clones, 85% to 90% found once; its top ten account for approximately 10%. The V gene's germline CDR1 is MNHEY and CDR2 SVGEGT. The CDR3 is 15 residues long. Trimming removed 4 bases from V and 1 base from J; junction bases left unmatched: 6. The gene calls are TRBV6-2 or TRBV6-3 and TRBJ1-1, with 7 bases matching TRBD1. The source is a woman under 40 with COVID-19, enrolled during active disease. Material for sequencing was peripheral blood. This CDR3 is CASSSRGLENTEAFF. DNA of the CDR3: TGTGCCAGCAGTTCCAGGGGGTTGGAGAACACTGAAGCTTTCTTT.